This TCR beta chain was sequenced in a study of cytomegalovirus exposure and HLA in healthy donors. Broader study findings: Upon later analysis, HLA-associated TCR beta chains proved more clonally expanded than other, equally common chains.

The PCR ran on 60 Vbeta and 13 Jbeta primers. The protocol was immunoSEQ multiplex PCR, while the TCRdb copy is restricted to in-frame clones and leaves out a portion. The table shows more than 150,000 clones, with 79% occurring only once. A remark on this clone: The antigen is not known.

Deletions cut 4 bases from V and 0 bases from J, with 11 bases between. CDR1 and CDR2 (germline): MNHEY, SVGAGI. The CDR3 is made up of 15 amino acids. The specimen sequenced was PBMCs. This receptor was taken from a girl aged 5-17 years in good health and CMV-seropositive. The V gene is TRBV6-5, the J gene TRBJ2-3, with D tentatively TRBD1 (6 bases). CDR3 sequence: CASSSRQASTDTQYF. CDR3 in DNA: TGTGCCAGCAGTTCAAGACAGGCTAGCACAGATACGCAGTATTTT.